These T cell receptor beta chains were read from a single sample in a study of T cell repertoires in cytomegalovirus infection. TCRdb reprocessed the reads with MiXCR, giving one entry per CDR3 protein. Of approximately 300,000 distinct CDR3 sequences listed, about 29% are singletons. No antigen has been assigned to these receptors. The sample in question was cultured PBMCs, obtained from culture after CMV antigen stimulation. These receptors came from a human donor in good health (CMV status not recorded). Some clones in this sample may be carry-over from other donors' samples. CDR3s include the opening cysteine and the closing phenylalanine or tryptophan. The order of the fields is J gene, V gene, CDR3 length, clone size, CDR3 protein. Clone size is shown for a subset of rows, as once, few, many or a class of expanded clone.

J gene: TRBJ2-6
V gene: TRBV6-6
CDR3 length: 16
clone size: few
CDR3 protein: CAIPGTGGSGANVLTF

J gene: TRBJ2-6
V gene: TRBV6-8
CDR3 length: 16
clone size: few
CDR3 protein: CASVGGATSGANVLTF

J gene: TRBJ2-7
V gene: TRBV7-2
CDR3 length: 11
clone size: NA
CDR3 protein: CARSTGREQYF

J gene: TRBJ2-6
V gene: TRBV7-6
CDR3 length: 16
clone size: NA
CDR3 protein: CASSLSGLDEANVLTF

J gene: TRBJ2-1
V gene: TRBV7-2
CDR3 length: 15
clone size: few
CDR3 protein: CASSPHSGRMNEQFF

J gene: TRBJ2-1
V gene: TRBV27
CDR3 length: 16
clone size: NA
CDR3 protein: CASSEPGVLYPNEQFF

J gene: TRBJ2-1
V gene: TRBV7-3
CDR3 length: 16
clone size: few
CDR3 protein: CASSSRQGVRVNEQFF

J gene: TRBJ1-5
V gene: TRBV7-2
CDR3 length: 15
clone size: NA
CDR3 protein: CASSPLVASNQPQHF

J gene: TRBJ1-2
V gene: TRBV11-2
CDR3 length: 14
clone size: many
CDR3 protein: CASSLGGANYGYTF

J gene: TRBJ1-2
V gene: TRBV19
CDR3 length: 12
clone size: many
CDR3 protein: CASSTGDGGYTF

J gene: TRBJ2-1
V gene: TRBV28
CDR3 length: 15
clone size: NA
CDR3 protein: CASTTPGGSGDEQFF

J gene: TRBJ2-2
V gene: TRBV6-1
CDR3 length: 15
clone size: NA
CDR3 protein: CASSAQGLGTGELFF

J gene: TRBJ2-1
V gene: TRBV25-1
CDR3 length: 16
clone size: NA
CDR3 protein: CASSRGRTISYNEQFF

J gene: TRBJ2-2
V gene: TRBV29-1
CDR3 length: 16
clone size: once
CDR3 protein: CSVEGVTPQGTGELFF

J gene: TRBJ1-1
V gene: TRBV5-1
CDR3 length: 15
clone size: few
CDR3 protein: CASSLSGQGATEAFF

J gene: TRBJ2-1
V gene: TRBV12-3/TRBV12-4
CDR3 length: 15
clone size: NA
CDR3 protein: CASSYGPLKYNEQFF

J gene: TRBJ2-1
V gene: TRBV6-1
CDR3 length: 15
clone size: NA
CDR3 protein: CASSPSPRGYNEQFF

J gene: TRBJ1-3
V gene: TRBV19
CDR3 length: 15
clone size: NA
CDR3 protein: CASRVRGHPGNTIYF

J gene: TRBJ2-3
V gene: TRBV3-1
CDR3 length: 14
clone size: NA
CDR3 protein: CASSQTASTDTQYF

J gene: TRBJ1-2
V gene: TRBV7-6
CDR3 length: 12
clone size: many
CDR3 protein: CASSLTGVGYTF

J gene: TRBJ2-3
V gene: TRBV5-1
CDR3 length: 14
clone size: NA
CDR3 protein: CASSRGLRTDTQYF